These 21 T cell receptor beta chains came from one sample sequenced in a study of read filtering for tumor transcriptome and immune sequencing. The library was built from about 400 ng RNA with molecular barcoded adaptors for alpha/delta and beta/gamma chains. TCRdb passed the reads through MiXCR, listing each CDR3 protein once. The sample yields some 62,000 distinct CDR3 sequences, around 13% seen once. Sequenced material: a population of CD138-negative cells sorted from bone marrow. The receptors originated from a donor aged 40 or over with multiple myeloma.

There are many counts of this clonotype. The chain carries TRBV6-1 and TRBJ1-1, with TRBD1 matching 8 bases. J was trimmed by 5 bases and V by 5 bases; bases with no gene match: 7. The CDR3 runs to 14 residues. Germline-derived CDR1 and CDR2 are MNHNS and SASEGT. DNA for the CDR3: TGTGCCAGCAGTCTTGGACAGGGTAAAACTGAAGCTTTCTTT. It translates to CASSLGQGKTEAFF.

This clonotype appeared many times. This chain uses TRBV7-2 with TRBJ2-7, with 7 nucleotides matching TRBD2. CDR3 length: 13 amino acids. Germline values: CDR1 SGHTA, CDR2 FQGNSA. V shed 4 bases, J shed 6 bases, and the junction held 6 bases outside the gene matches. As DNA, the CDR3 is TGTGCCAGCAGCTCCGTGACTAGCCGCGAGCAGTACTTC. Its protein is CASSSVTSREQYF.

This clonotype has at least ten counts. The chain couples TRBV7-2 to TRBJ1-1, with D uncertain. Germline V gene lookup returns CDR1 SGHTA and CDR2 FQGNSA. V was cut by 1 base and J by 8 bases, with 8 bases left in between. There are 12 residues in the CDR3. The CDR3 nucleotides read TGTGCCAGCAGCTTAGTAGGGTACGAAGCTTTCTTT. As protein: CASSLVGYEAFF.

This clonotype appeared many times. The chain couples TRBV28 to TRBJ2-5, with 7 bases matching TRBD1. From germline, CDR1 is MDHEN and CDR2 SYDVKM. The CDR3 runs 14 residues. The V gene end was trimmed by 3 bases and the J gene end by 5 bases; junction bases not matched to a gene: 6. The CDR3 is CASSFRGGDETQYF. DNA of the CDR3: TGTGCCAGCAGTTTTCGAGGGGGCGATGAGACCCAGTACTTC.

Many counts were recorded for this clonotype. The chain has TRBV20-1 and TRBJ1-6, with D possibly matching TRBD1 (5 bases). The CDR3 is made up of 16 amino acids. Germline CDR1 is DFQATT and CDR2 is SNEGSKA (reference sequence). V gave up 0 bases and J gave up 10 bases, with 19 bases separating them. DNA of the CDR3: TGCAGTGCTAGAGATTTTCAGGGAGGGGACGGGTCACCCCTCCACTTT. It is translated as CSARDFQGGDGSPLHF.

This clonotype was counted between two and nine times. The V call is TRBV20-1, the J call TRBJ2-7; TRBD1 aligns across 9 bases. This CDR3 contains 15 residues. Germline V gene data show CDR1 as DFQATT and CDR2 as SNEGSKA (reference sequence). The V gene end was trimmed by 1 base and the J gene end by 3 bases; junction bases not matched to a gene: 7. The CDR3 DNA follows: TGCAGTGCTAGAGTAGGGGACAGGGACCTCTACGAGCAGTACTTC. Amino acids: CSARVGDRDLYEQYF.

Of note for this clonotype: At one end the junction does not follow the germline gene, possibly because of a read error. The chain links TRBV29-1 to TRBJ2-1; TRBD1 agrees at 7 bases. The CDR3 has 14 residues. Per the germline V gene, CDR1 is SQVTM and CDR2 is ANQGSEA. The CDR3 bases are TGCGGCGTTGTAAACAGTCGAGGGGACAGTGAGCAGTTCTTC. Residues: CGVVNSRGDSEQFF.

At least ten counts were recorded for this clonotype. The CDR3 sequence: CSATLGTANEKLFF. In DNA form, the CDR3 reads TGCAGTGCTACCTTAGGGACGGCAAATGAAAAACTGTTTTTT. This chain connects TRBV20-1 to TRBJ1-4, with D perhaps matching TRBD1 (5 bases). The CDR3 is 14 residues long. Germline-derived CDR1 and CDR2 are DFQATT and SNEGSKA (reference sequence). The V gene lost 4 bases and the J gene lost 5 bases, with 14 bases spanning the gap.

This clonotype was recorded many times. This chain connects TRBV12-3 or TRBV12-4 to TRBJ2-7; 13 nucleotides match TRBD2. V dropped 4 bases and J dropped 7; count of bases not matched to a gene: 4. This CDR3 spans 14 amino acids. The CDR3 spells CASSSGTSGTEQYF. In nucleotides, the CDR3 is TGTGCCAGCAGTTCCGGGACTAGCGGGACTGAGCAGTACTTC.

This clonotype occurred many times. This chain links TRBV7-9 with TRBJ2-1; TRBD2 might be the D (6 bases). The CDR3 contains 14 residues. V was pared by 0 bases and J by 8 bases, with 11 bases between. The germline V gene encodes CDR1 SEHNR and CDR2 FQNEAQ (reference sequence). The CDR3 here is CASSLARASDEQFF. The CDR3 nucleotides read TGTGCCAGCAGCTTAGCGAGAGCTAGCGATGAGCAGTTCTTC.

The V call is TRBV27, the J call TRBJ2-1; no clear D. V dropped 3 bases and J dropped 10 bases, with 13 bases sitting between them. The V gene's germline CDR1 is MNHEY and CDR2 SMNVEV (reference sequence). The CDR3 is 13 residues long. The CDR3 protein is CASSFIPSKEQFF. The CDR3 nucleotides are TGTGCCAGCAGTTTTATACCATCTAAGGAGCAGTTCTTC.

On this clonotype itself: An end of the junction does not agree with germline; a read error may underlie this. CDR3 loop: CASSFLGDPQYF. DNA for the CDR3: TGTGCCAGCAGTTTCCTAGGAGATCCGCAGTATTTT. V and J are TRBV6-2 or TRBV6-3 and TRBJ2-3; D uncertain. Germline-derived CDR1 and CDR2 are MNHEY and SVGEGT. There are 12 residues in the CDR3.

This clonotype has more than one count but fewer than ten. CDR3 nucleotide sequence: TGTGCCAGCAGCCTTCTGGGACAAATTAACACCGGGGAGCTGTTTTTT. This codes for CASSLLGQINTGELFF. V is TRBV7-3 and J is TRBJ2-2, with a tentative D call TRBD1 (6 bases). The CDR3 runs 16 residues. Germline assignment: CDR1 SGHTA and CDR2 FQGTGA. The V and J ends lost 5 bases and 2 bases respectively, with 15 bases between them. The variable domain in full, completed from reference TRBV7-3 and TRBJ2-2, reads GAGVSQTPSNKVTEKGKYVELRCDPISGHTALYWYRQSLGQGPEFLIYFQGTGAADDSGLPNDRFFAVRPEGSVSTLKIQRTERGDSAVYLCASSLLGQINTGELFFGEGSRLTVL.

This clonotype was counted at least ten times. At one of its ends the junction is not consistent with the germline gene, which may arise from a read error. The chain employs TRBV27 and TRBJ2-2; D possibly matches TRBD1 or TRBD2 (5 bases each). The germline gives CDR1 MNHEY, CDR2 SMNVEV (reference sequence). This CDR3 region has 15 residues. The CDR3 DNA reads as TGTGCCAGCAGTTTATCGTCCCTAGCCCATGGGGCGCTGTTTTTT. Translation gives CASSLSSLAHGALFF.

The V call is TRBV20-1, the J call TRBJ2-7; D is unclear. Trimming left V 1 base short and J 4 bases short, with 14 bases between. Per germline, CDR1 DFQATT and CDR2 SNEGSKA (reference sequence). The CDR3 sequence is 14 residues long. The CDR3 bases are TGCAGTGCTAGAGTCTGGAGAGACGGGTACGAGCAGTACTTC. Translating gives CSARVWRDGYEQYF.

This clonotype has at least ten counts. The chain recombines TRBV27 with TRBJ2-3; a weak D match, TRBD2 (6 bases). From germline, CDR1 is MNHEY and CDR2 SMNVEV (reference sequence). The CDR3 is 14 residues long. Trimming shortened V by 7 bases and J by 1 base, and 12 bases separated the two germline ends. CDR3 DNA: TGTGCCAGCAAGCTCGGGGGAGGCACAGATACGCAGTATTTT. Amino acids: CASKLGGGTDTQYF.

Of note for this clonotype: Since a much larger clone is just one base distant, this may be a read error. This rearrangement joins TRBV24-1 to TRBJ2-1; maybe TRBD1 (6 bases). Germline V CDR1 and CDR2: KGHDR, SFDVKD. This CDR3 region has 16 residues. CDR3: CATSDFEGSRDNEQSF. DNA for the CDR3: TGTGCCACCAGTGATTTCGAGGGGAGTCGGGACAATGAGCAGTCCTTC.

This clonotype was counted many times. V is TRBV20-1 and J is TRBJ1-5, with a possible D match to TRBD1 (5 bases). The ends were cut back, 5 bases at V and 0 bases at J, with 14 bases in the middle. Germline lookup yields CDR1 DFQATT and CDR2 SNEGSKA (reference sequence). The CDR3 is 15 residues long. The CDR3 nucleotides are TGCAGTGCTTACCAATCAGGGAATAGCAATCAGCCCCAGCATTTT. Encoded protein: CSAYQSGNSNQPQHF.

Ten or more counts support this clonotype. For the CDR3, the DNA is TGCAGTGCTGGGGGAGGGGGTCTCACTGAAGCTTTCTTT. Protein: CSAGGGGLTEAFF. V usage is TRBV20-1 and J usage is TRBJ1-1; tentative D call: TRBD1 (6 bases). The CDR3 covers 13 residues. V lost 5 bases and J 4 bases, leaving 14 bases between the germline ends. CDR1 DFQATT and CDR2 SNEGSKA come from the germline V gene (reference sequence).

This clonotype was observed many times. Mismatch with germline at one junction end may stem from a read error. The rearrangement uses TRBV7-9 and TRBJ2-1; 15 bases line up with TRBD2. CDR3 length: 17 amino acids. Per germline, CDR1 SEHNR and CDR2 FQNEAQ (reference sequence). The CDR3 DNA reads as TGTGCTAGCAGCTTAGTCGAGGGACTAGCGGGAGGTAATGAGCAGTTCTTC. Translating gives CASSLVEGLAGGNEQFF.

This clonotype was detected a few times. Possible read error: a much larger clone is one base away. The CDR3 spells CASSIDSYGCTF. The CDR3 region has the DNA TGTGCCAGCAGCATCGACAGCTATGGCTGCACCTTC. The rearrangement links TRBV6-2 or TRBV6-3 to TRBJ1-2, with a weak D call TRBD1 (5 bases). The CDR3 length is 12 residues. CDR1 MNHEY and CDR2 SVGEGT come from the germline V gene.